This record covers a single T cell receptor (beta chain). Only in-frame clones appear in the TCRdb table, and some are missing; sequencing was by immunoSEQ multiplex PCR. This table holds 32,000 or so clones, around nine tenths found once. The sample belongs to a study of PD-1 and CTLA-4 blockade in melanoma. Germline V gene sequence: CDR1 SGHNT, CDR2 YYREEE (reference sequence). The length of the CDR3 is 15 residues. Trimming took 0 bases from V and 1 from J, leaving 10 bases between them. The starting material was CD8+ T cells from peripheral blood, obtained before anti-PD-1 treatment. V usage is TRBV5-4 and J usage is TRBJ2-5; D uncertain. This sequence was found in a human donor with melanoma. CDR3 loop: CASSLGGSSQETQYF. The CDR3 DNA reads TGTGCCAGCAGCTTGGGCGGCAGCAGCCAAGAGACCCAGTACTTC.